This TCR beta chain was recorded in a study of shared clonotypes between healthy human individuals. Around 31,000 T cell genomes, or 250 to 300 ng DNA, went into unsorted PBMC replicate PCRs. Profiling relied on immunoSEQ multiplex PCR, and the TCRdb table lists in-frame clones only, not all of them. The sample carries 520,000 or so clones, roughly 78% recorded once. With regard to this clone: As yet, its antigen is unknown.

This CDR3 region has 13 residues. Trimming took off 2 bases at V and 1 base at J, with 5 bases between the two ends. Germline V lookup: CDR1 MNHEY, CDR2 SMNVEV (reference sequence). General study points: Expectations were that clonotype sharing among donors would be affected by sequencing depth. Collection of samples was limited to blood; tissue repertoires likely differ. Few donors restricted represented genetic and exposure-history diversity.

The sample comprised PBMCs. The clonotype was recovered from a woman between 35 and 50 years old in good health. Some clones in this sample may be carry-over from other donors' samples. This chain connects TRBV27 to TRBJ1-1; no definite D call. The CDR3 DNA is TGTGCCAGCAGTTTACTCTCGAACACTGAAGCTTTCTTT. The encoded protein is CASSLLSNTEAFF.